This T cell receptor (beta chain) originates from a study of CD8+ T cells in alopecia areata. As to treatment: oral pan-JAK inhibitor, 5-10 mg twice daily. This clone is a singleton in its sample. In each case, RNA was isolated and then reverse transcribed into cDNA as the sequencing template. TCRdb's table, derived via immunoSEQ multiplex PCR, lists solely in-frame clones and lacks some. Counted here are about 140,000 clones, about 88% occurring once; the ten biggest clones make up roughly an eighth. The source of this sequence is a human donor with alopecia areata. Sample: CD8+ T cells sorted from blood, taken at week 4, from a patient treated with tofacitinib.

The CDR3 DNA is TGTGCCTGGAGTGTACAGGGGGCGAACGAGCAGTACTTC. Amino acids: CAWSVQGANEQYF. The chain combines TRBV30 with TRBJ2-7, with 9 nucleotides matching TRBD1. The CDR3 is 13 residues long. V gave up 0 bases and J gave up 5 bases; unmatched junction bases: 2. Germline V gene data show CDR1 as GTSNPN and CDR2 as SVGIG (reference sequence).